This T cell receptor (delta chain) stems from a study of human gamma delta and Vdelta1 T cells. The V gene's germline CDR1 is TSWWSYY and CDR2 QGS. Trimming cost V 0 bases and J 2 bases; bases outside gene matches: 30. This CDR3 has 24 amino acids. Notes on the study in general: Delta One T cells were reportedly polyclonal and broadly cytotoxic against acute myeloid leukemia.

TCRdb re-called the PCR reads using CATT. The sample has 5,500 to 7,500 delta-chain clones, more than 35% seen once. Of note for this clone: The target antigen is unknown.

This sequence joins TRDV1 and TRDJ1; 7 positions agree with TRDD3. The sequence came from a human donor in good health. Specimen: Vdelta1 gamma-delta T cells from blood grown in culture (DOT cells). The CDR3 spells CALGELANEGHPILLGIWTDKLIF. The CDR3 DNA sequence: TGTGCTCTTGGGGAACTAGCTAACGAGGGACACCCAATTCTACTGGGGATATGGACCGATAAACTCATCTTT.